The rows below give T cell receptor beta chains drawn from one sample of a study of B cell selection in AIRE deficiency. Generated by immunoSEQ multiplex PCR, the TCRdb table keeps only in-frame clones and is missing some. The sample has 20,000 to 25,000 clones; almost 97% are singletons. Sequenced input: conventional CD4+ T cells sorted from PBMCs. Source of these receptors: a human donor with AIRE deficiency. CDR3s include the opening cysteine and the closing phenylalanine or tryptophan. The D gene is left open where the match is weak. Clone sizes are given selectively: once, few, many, or a class where the clone is expanded.

D gene: -
V gene: TRBV15
J gene: TRBJ1-5
clone size: -
CDR3 DNA: TGTGCCACCAGCAGAGCCTCCGGGACGGCCTTGAATCAGCCCCAGCATTTT
CDR3 protein: CATSRASGTALNQPQHF

D gene: -
V gene: TRBV5-1
J gene: TRBJ1-3
clone size: -
CDR3 DNA: TGCGCCAGCAGCTTCGGGCAGGGAGGAAGTATCTCTGGAAACACCATATATTTT
CDR3 protein: CASSFGQGGSISGNTIYF

D gene: -
V gene: TRBV7-6
J gene: TRBJ1-2
clone size: -
CDR3 DNA: TGTGCCAGCAGCTTAGGCGGCCGCCAGGTGATTAACTATGGCTACACCTTC
CDR3 protein: CASSLGGRQVINYGYTF

D gene: -
V gene: TRBV9
J gene: TRBJ2-5
clone size: -
CDR3 DNA: TGTGCCAGCAGCGTCATGGGGATGGATCGCCGGGAGACCCAGTACTTC
CDR3 protein: CASSVMGMDRRETQYF

D gene: -
V gene: TRBV5-1
J gene: TRBJ2-1
clone size: once
CDR3 DNA: TGCGCCAGCAATTTTGATATCCGGAGCTCCTACAATGAGCAGTTCTTC
CDR3 protein: CASNFDIRSSYNEQFF

D gene: -
V gene: TRBV11-3
J gene: TRBJ1-5
clone size: -
CDR3 DNA: TGTGCCAGCAGCTTAGAGGGGTATCAGCCCCAGCATTTT
CDR3 protein: CASSLEGYQPQHF

D gene: -
V gene: TRBV7-2
J gene: TRBJ2-7
clone size: -
CDR3 DNA: TGTGCCAGCAGGGTGCGGGTCGAGCAGTACTTC
CDR3 protein: CASRVRVEQYF

D gene: -
V gene: TRBV15
J gene: TRBJ1-1
clone size: -
CDR3 DNA: TGTGCCACCAGAGGGGGACCCAGGAACGCTGAAGCTTTCTTT
CDR3 protein: CATRGGPRNAEAFF

D gene: -
V gene: TRBV10-1
J gene: TRBJ2-2
clone size: -
CDR3 DNA: TGCGCCACCAGATTCATCAGGACCAACACCGGGGAGCTGTTTTTT
CDR3 protein: CATRFIRTNTGELFF

D gene: TRBD1
V gene: TRBV15
J gene: TRBJ1-4
clone size: -
CDR3 DNA: TGTGCCACCAGCAGGTTGACAGGGGGCCATGAAAAACTGTTTTTT
CDR3 protein: CATSRLTGGHEKLFF

D gene: -
V gene: TRBV5-6
J gene: TRBJ2-2
clone size: -
CDR3 DNA: TGTGCCAGCAGCGGACAGTTCACCGGGGAGCTGTTTTTT
CDR3 protein: CASSGQFTGELFF

D gene: TRBD1
V gene: TRBV5-1
J gene: TRBJ2-6
clone size: -
CDR3 DNA: TGCGCCAGCAGCTCCGACAGGGCCGGGGCCAACGTCCTGACTTTC
CDR3 protein: CASSSDRAGANVLTF

D gene: -
V gene: TRBV28
J gene: TRBJ1-6
clone size: -
CDR3 DNA: TGTGCCACCGAGTACCGGGGATTATCCCTCCACTTT
CDR3 protein: CATEYRGLSLHF

D gene: -
V gene: TRBV4-2
J gene: TRBJ1-5
clone size: -
CDR3 DNA: TGTGCCAGCAGCCATGCTCCGGCTACGGGTCAGCCCCAGCATTTT
CDR3 protein: CASSHAPATGQPQHF

D gene: TRBD2
V gene: TRBV5-1
J gene: TRBJ2-7
clone size: -
CDR3 DNA: TGCGCCAGCAGCTTGGCCGGTAGCGGGACCTACGAGCAGTACTTC
CDR3 protein: CASSLAGSGTYEQYF

D gene: -
V gene: TRBV18
J gene: TRBJ1-2
clone size: -
CDR3 DNA: TGTGCCAGCTCACCAATCCCTCAGGATTACACGGGTGGCTACACCTTC
CDR3 protein: CASSPIPQDYTGGYTF

D gene: TRBD1
V gene: TRBV28
J gene: TRBJ1-2
clone size: -
CDR3 DNA: TGTGCCAGCAACCAGGGGGGCTATGGCTACACCTTC
CDR3 protein: CASNQGGYGYTF

D gene: -
V gene: TRBV18
J gene: TRBJ2-1
clone size: -
CDR3 DNA: TGTGCCAGCTCACCGGCTGACACCGGTGTGTTCAATGAGCAGTTCTTC
CDR3 protein: CASSPADTGVFNEQFF

D gene: -
V gene: TRBV9
J gene: TRBJ2-1
clone size: once
CDR3 DNA: TGTGCCAGCAGCGTAGAGGGGATGGCCTACAATGAGCAGTTCTTC
CDR3 protein: CASSVEGMAYNEQFF

D gene: -
V gene: TRBV5-1
J gene: TRBJ2-5
clone size: -
CDR3 DNA: TGCGCCAGCAGCTTGTTAGAGGGGGAGACCCAGTACTTC
CDR3 protein: CASSLLEGETQYF

D gene: TRBD1
V gene: TRBV7-6
J gene: TRBJ2-1
clone size: -
CDR3 DNA: TGTGCCAGCAGCTTTGACAGGGGTGAGCAGTTCTTC
CDR3 protein: CASSFDRGEQFF

D gene: -
V gene: TRBV5-1
J gene: TRBJ2-3
clone size: -
CDR3 DNA: TGCGCCAGCAGCTGGGGATTAGCGGCCGGCACAGATACGCAGTATTTT
CDR3 protein: CASSWGLAAGTDTQYF

D gene: TRBD1
V gene: TRBV20-1
J gene: TRBJ2-3
clone size: -
CDR3 DNA: TGCAGTGTCGAGGTCCGGGACAGGGTAAATTTT
CDR3 protein: CSVEVRDRVNF

D gene: TRBD2
V gene: TRBV5-4
J gene: TRBJ2-5
clone size: -
CDR3 DNA: TGTGCCAGCAGCCAACCACTAGCGGGGGAAGAGACCCAGTACTTC
CDR3 protein: CASSQPLAGEETQYF

D gene: -
V gene: TRBV7-2
J gene: TRBJ2-2
clone size: -
CDR3 DNA: TGTGCCAGCAGTAAAACAGGGCTTGGGGAGCTGTTTTTT
CDR3 protein: CASSKTGLGELFF

D gene: -
V gene: TRBV18
J gene: TRBJ2-1
clone size: -
CDR3 DNA: TGTGCCAGCTCACCACCCCGACTCGGGAGCTCCTACAATGAGCAGTTCTTC
CDR3 protein: CASSPPRLGSSYNEQFF

D gene: -
V gene: TRBV28
J gene: TRBJ2-5
clone size: -
CDR3 DNA: TGTGCCAGCAGTTTAAGGGGCCAGGGTTTGGAGACCCAGTACTTC
CDR3 protein: CASSLRGQGLETQYF

D gene: TRBD1
V gene: TRBV7-3
J gene: TRBJ2-2
clone size: -
CDR3 DNA: TGTGCCAGCAGCCCAAAGGGACAGGTGAACACCGGGGAGCTGTTTTTT
CDR3 protein: CASSPKGQVNTGELFF

D gene: -
V gene: TRBV4-3
J gene: TRBJ1-1
clone size: -
CDR3 DNA: TGCGCCAGCAGCCAATCTTTTAACAGGGTGGGCACTGAAGCTTTCTTT
CDR3 protein: CASSQSFNRVGTEAFF

D gene: -
V gene: TRBV28
J gene: TRBJ1-1
clone size: -
CDR3 DNA: TGTGCCAGCATTGGGGAGTACACTGAAGCTTTCTTT
CDR3 protein: CASIGEYTEAFF

D gene: -
V gene: TRBV28
J gene: TRBJ1-1
clone size: -
CDR3 DNA: TGTGCCAGCAGTTCCCAGGGACGGGCTTTCTTT
CDR3 protein: CASSSQGRAFF

D gene: -
V gene: TRBV28
J gene: TRBJ1-5
clone size: -
CDR3 DNA: TGTGCCAGCAGTTTCTCCCATTACAATCAGCCCCAGCATTTT
CDR3 protein: CASSFSHYNQPQHF

D gene: -
V gene: TRBV5-1
J gene: TRBJ2-5
clone size: -
CDR3 DNA: TGCGCCAGCAGCTTTAGTCCCCCCCCACAAGAGACCCAGTACTTC
CDR3 protein: CASSFSPPPQETQYF

D gene: TRBD1
V gene: TRBV7-3
J gene: TRBJ1-1
clone size: -
CDR3 DNA: TGTGCCAGCAGCCCACGGGACAGGGCTGTGGCTTTCTTT
CDR3 protein: CASSPRDRAVAFF

D gene: TRBD2
V gene: TRBV5-5
J gene: TRBJ2-5
clone size: -
CDR3 DNA: TGTGCCAGCAGCTTGGGGCTAGCGGGAGGAGGGCAAGAGACCCAGTACTTC
CDR3 protein: CASSLGLAGGGQETQYF

D gene: -
V gene: TRBV19
J gene: TRBJ2-2
clone size: -
CDR3 DNA: TGTGCCAGTAGTATAGTGTACGTACAGCCTACCACCGGGGAGCTGTTTTTT
CDR3 protein: CASSIVYVQPTTGELFF

D gene: TRBD1
V gene: TRBV5-5
J gene: TRBJ2-7
clone size: once
CDR3 DNA: TGTGCCAGCAGCCCTAAAGGGGGCGCGTATTACGAGCAGTACTTC
CDR3 protein: CASSPKGGAYYEQYF

D gene: TRBD2
V gene: TRBV29-1
J gene: TRBJ2-7
clone size: -
CDR3 DNA: TGCAGCGTTGAAGTGGGACTAGCGGGAGGCGAGCAGTACTTC
CDR3 protein: CSVEVGLAGGEQYF

D gene: -
V gene: TRBV9
J gene: TRBJ1-6
clone size: -
CDR3 DNA: TGTGCCAGCAGCGTAGACCTCACAGAGAATTCACCCCTCCACTTT
CDR3 protein: CASSVDLTENSPLHF

D gene: TRBD1
V gene: TRBV11-3
J gene: TRBJ2-7
clone size: -
CDR3 DNA: TGTGCCAGCAGCTTAGATAAGGGACAGCTTGTTCCCGTGTTCTTC
CDR3 protein: CASSLDKGQLVPVFF

D gene: TRBD2
V gene: TRBV6-4
J gene: TRBJ2-3
clone size: -
CDR3 DNA: TGTGCCAGCAGTTATGGGACTAGCGGCACAGATACGCAGTATTTT
CDR3 protein: CASSYGTSGTDTQYF

D gene: -
V gene: TRBV29-1
J gene: TRBJ2-7
clone size: -
CDR3 DNA: TGCAGCGTACAGGGTGACGGCTACGAGCAGTACTTC
CDR3 protein: CSVQGDGYEQYF

D gene: -
V gene: TRBV11-3
J gene: TRBJ2-2
clone size: -
CDR3 DNA: TGTGCCAGCAGCGTCCGACCCCACGAAGGGGAGCTGTTTTTT
CDR3 protein: CASSVRPHEGELFF

D gene: -
V gene: TRBV19
J gene: TRBJ1-6
clone size: once
CDR3 DNA: TGTGCCACTTCTGTTGGGAACCCACCCCTCCACTTT
CDR3 protein: CATSVGNPPLHF

D gene: TRBD2
V gene: TRBV5-4
J gene: TRBJ2-1
clone size: -
CDR3 DNA: TGTGCCAGCAGCTTCCCATCTAGCGGGGAACACAATGAGCAGTTCTTC
CDR3 protein: CASSFPSSGEHNEQFF

D gene: -
V gene: TRBV2
J gene: TRBJ1-2
clone size: -
CDR3 DNA: TGTGCCAGCACCAGGGAGGGATACTATGGCTACACCTTC
CDR3 protein: CASTREGYYGYTF

D gene: -
V gene: TRBV5-4
J gene: TRBJ2-7
clone size: once
CDR3 DNA: TGTGCCAGCAGCCAAGGGCCCGACCGATACTCCTACGAGCAGTACTTC
CDR3 protein: CASSQGPDRYSYEQYF

D gene: -
V gene: TRBV29-1
J gene: TRBJ1-4
clone size: -
CDR3 DNA: TGCAGCGTTACCGAGGGTGGAGGGCCGTTAGGAAAACTGTTTTTT
CDR3 protein: CSVTEGGGPLGKLFF

D gene: -
V gene: TRBV15
J gene: TRBJ2-7
clone size: -
CDR3 DNA: TGTGCCACCAGCAGAGATAACAGGGCAAACCTTTACGAGCAGTACTTC
CDR3 protein: CATSRDNRANLYEQYF

D gene: -
V gene: TRBV7-2
J gene: TRBJ1-1
clone size: -
CDR3 DNA: TGTGCCAGCAGCCTAGCCGGGACCCTCACTGAAGCTTTCTTT
CDR3 protein: CASSLAGTLTEAFF

D gene: TRBD2
V gene: TRBV7-2
J gene: TRBJ2-7
clone size: -
CDR3 DNA: TGTGCCAGCAGCCTACCCGGGGGGGGCTACGAGCAGTACTTC
CDR3 protein: CASSLPGGGYEQYF

D gene: -
V gene: TRBV4-2
J gene: TRBJ2-7
clone size: -
CDR3 DNA: TGTGCCAGCAGCCAAGAAGGGAGGTCGGGCGAGCAGTACTTC
CDR3 protein: CASSQEGRSGEQYF

D gene: TRBD1
V gene: TRBV11-3
J gene: TRBJ1-4
clone size: -
CDR3 DNA: TGTGCCAGCAGCTTATGGGGACAGGAGAACCCACAGGGGGAAAAACTGTTTTTT
CDR3 protein: CASSLWGQENPQGEKLFF

D gene: -
V gene: TRBV6-1
J gene: TRBJ2-3
clone size: -
CDR3 DNA: TGTGCCAGCAGTCAAGGAGGCTCGAGCACAGATACGCAGTATTTT
CDR3 protein: CASSQGGSSTDTQYF